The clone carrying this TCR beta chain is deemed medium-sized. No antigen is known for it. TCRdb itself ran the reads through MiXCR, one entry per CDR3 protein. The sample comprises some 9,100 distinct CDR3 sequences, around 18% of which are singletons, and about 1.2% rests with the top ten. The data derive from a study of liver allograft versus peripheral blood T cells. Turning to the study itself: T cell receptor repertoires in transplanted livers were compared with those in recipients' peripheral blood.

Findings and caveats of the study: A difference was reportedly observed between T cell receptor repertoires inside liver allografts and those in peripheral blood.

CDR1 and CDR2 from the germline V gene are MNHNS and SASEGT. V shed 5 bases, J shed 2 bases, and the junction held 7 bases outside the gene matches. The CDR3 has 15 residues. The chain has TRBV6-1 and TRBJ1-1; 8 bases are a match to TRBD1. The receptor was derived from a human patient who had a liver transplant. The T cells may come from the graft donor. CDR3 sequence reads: CASSTWTGRNTEAFF. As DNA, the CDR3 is TGTGCCAGCAGTACCTGGACAGGGCGAAACACTGAAGCTTTCTTT.